The rows below give T cell receptor beta chains drawn from one sample of a study of T cells in Graves' hyperthyroidism and ophthalmopathy. TCRdb reanalysed the multiplex PCR reads using MiXCR and keeps one entry per CDR3 protein. The sample records 450,000 to 600,000 distinct CDR3 sequences, 15% to 20% being singletons. Sequenced material: blood. These receptors all come from a man aged 40-49 years with Graves' ophthalmopathy. Each CDR3 is given without its conserved first and last residue. A clone size is listed for some rows: how often the clone was seen (once, few, many), or a class if it is expanded.

size	V	J	CDR3
many	TRBV5-1	TRBJ2-7	ASSLEDRGLYEQY
few	TRBV5-6	TRBJ1-4	ASSPMTGGINEKLF
few	TRBV19	TRBJ1-1	ASNWGRGTEAF
-	TRBV19	TRBJ1-5	ASSHQPGQQNQPQH
few	TRBV4-1	TRBJ1-1	ASGGHGLNTEAF
-	TRBV9	TRBJ2-1	ASSLTGGEQF
-	TRBV14	TRBJ1-2	ASSQVAGGGYT
many	TRBV20-1	TRBJ2-5	SALAGEETQY
-	TRBV30	TRBJ2-6	ASGQGSFPGANVLT
many	TRBV18	TRBJ2-1	ASSPGLAREQF
many	TRBV7-7	TRBJ2-1	ASSVEQFRGEQF
-	TRBV11-2	TRBJ2-1	ASGYPPTGTSGAGEQF
-	TRBV4-1	TRBJ1-3	ASSQPRISGNTIY
few	TRBV14	TRBJ2-1	ASSLRRTSGMRNEQF
-	TRBV28	TRBJ1-1	ASSQTGFDTEAF
many	TRBV6-1	TRBJ1-1	ASSPRSTRTANTEAF
few	TRBV6-5	TRBJ2-5	ASSYLGLAGDRNAEETQY
few	TRBV20-1	TRBJ2-5	SAPGATTFGTQY
few	TRBV30	TRBJ2-1	AWSLGTSGRGEQF
few	TRBV2	TRBJ2-7	ASSEDSPPYEQY
few	TRBV10-3	TRBJ1-3	AISEGQSGNTIY
few	TRBV11-2	TRBJ2-7	ASSLGGTTGYSYEQY
few	TRBV12-3/TRBV12-4	TRBJ1-1	ASRRGMGNTEAF
-	TRBV7-2	TRBJ2-7	ASSLGEQYEQY
many	TRBV7-8	TRBJ2-1	ASSLMGVLAVNEQF
many	TRBV30	TRBJ1-2	AWIVRGDYGYT
few	TRBV28	TRBJ2-3	ASSFPYEKSNTDTQY
few	TRBV30	TRBJ2-1	AWSWDNEQF
many	TRBV11-2	TRBJ2-1	ASSLRLAGPNEQF
many	TRBV6-2/TRBV6-3	TRBJ2-4	ASSPWTEQNIQY
many	TRBV30	TRBJ2-1	AWSVLGVEQF
-	TRBV19	TRBJ2-1	ASGASYNEQF
many	TRBV2	TRBJ1-1	ASSLQPLQANTEAF
-	TRBV11-2	TRBJ1-1	ASSLDGRGRAF
-	TRBV5-1	TRBJ1-1	ASSLGGQGSAGAF
-	TRBV18	TRBJ1-5	ASSPIETGPHGGPQH
few	TRBV6-1	TRBJ1-4	ASSASGQGAFGEKLF
many	TRBV28	TRBJ2-1	ASTSLAGGPSEQF
few	TRBV20-1	TRBJ2-5	SAIPLAEETQY
few	TRBV12-5	TRBJ2-1	ASGRSRGSSYNEQF
many	TRBV28	TRBJ2-7	ASSPTLSVRCEQY
-	TRBV20-1	TRBJ1-5	SATPKHRQDWGQPQH
few	TRBV28	TRBJ2-3	ASTPRLGRDTDTQY
-	TRBV10-1	TRBJ2-5	ASRGDRCETQY
-	TRBV10-3	TRBJ1-5	AIGTGNQPQH
once	TRBV7-2	TRBJ2-1	ASSLSGSLYNEQF
many	TRBV28	TRBJ2-5	ASSLSRVQETQY
-	TRBV7-2	TRBJ1-6	ASSLVQGANSPLH
-	TRBV9	TRBJ2-3	ASPGGSASLADTQY
many	TRBV7-2	TRBJ2-3	ASSLSASGEVVDTQY
many	TRBV7-9	TRBJ2-2	ASSPYRDWTGELF